This T cell receptor beta chain originates from a study of T cells in Graves' hyperthyroidism and ophthalmopathy. This clonotype appeared many times. Its target is unknown. RNA transcripts provided the source from which TCR beta CDR3 regions were amplified. The study used the HTBI primer set for a first-round RT-PCR of the TCR CDR3. Each CDR3 protein gets one entry after TCRdb re-called the multiplex PCR reads with MiXCR. The repertoire holds fewer than 500,000 distinct CDR3 sequences, approximately 15% seen once, with about 19% in the top ten. The CDR3 totals 16 residues. Germline V gene data show CDR1 as ENHRY and CDR2 as SYGVKD. Losses at the gene ends were 10 bases for V and 6 bases for J; bases not matched to a gene: 13. The cohort's ophthalmopathy patients, a group with duration under 3 months, had a Clinical Activity Score of at least 3 and a NOSPECS grade of at least 4. Researchers barred patients who had uncontrolled infection, other autoimmune disease, pregnancy or lactation. Diagnosis rested on symptoms, serum thyroxine and TRAb, thyroid ultrasound, and orbital computed tomography.

Findings and caveats of the study: A model built on 13 V-J features separated ophthalmopathy from stable hyperthyroidism.

The chain carries TRBV10-3 and TRBJ2-3, with 13 bases fitting TRBD2. The clonotype was recovered from a woman younger than 45 with Graves' ophthalmopathy. Sample: blood. The CDR3 coding sequence is TGTGCCACCAGACACTCCGGGACTAGCGGGGCGGATACGCAGTATTTT. It yields the protein CATRHSGTSGADTQYF.